One and the same sample provided the 19 T cell receptor beta chains below, sequenced in a study of regulatory T cells in long-lasting Graves disease. Assembly of TCR beta libraries relied on iRepertoire HTBI primers together with Arm-PCR of CDR3 regions. TCRdb passed the multiplex PCR reads through MiXCR, listing each CDR3 protein once. The table records fewer than 400,000 distinct CDR3 sequences, 20% of them present only once. As for time point: persistent/refractory GD, antithyroid drugs over 5 years with positive TRAb. The TCR library was prepared using RNA isolated from PBMCs. Sequenced material: peripheral blood mononuclear cells (PBMCs), taken when the disease was refractory, from a patient treated with antithyroid drugs. The receptors derive from a female donor with Graves disease.

This clonotype came up a few times. This chain joins TRBV29-1 and TRBJ2-2; possibly TRBD2 for D (6 bases). The CDR3 runs to 14 residues. Germline lookup yields CDR1 SQVTM and CDR2 ANQGSEA. The V end lost 7 bases, the J end lost 4 bases, and 16 bases lay between the germline ends. CDR3 bases: TGCAGCGCTATGGGACTGTCGGGCACCGGGGAGCTGTTTTTT. Translating gives CSAMGLSGTGELFF.

This clonotype came up many times. The genes are TRBV28 and TRBJ2-5, with 10 bases that match TRBD1. Germline lookup yields CDR1 MDHEN and CDR2 SYDVKM. With V trimmed by 6 bases and J by 4 bases, 11 bases remained unmatched. The CDR3 sequence is 16 residues long. The CDR3 region is CASSPRQGARSETQYF. The CDR3 DNA reads TGTGCCAGCAGCCCAAGACAGGGGGCCCGATCAGAGACCCAGTACTTC. Variable domain in full (rest from reference TRBV28 and TRBJ2-5): DVKVTQSSRYLVKRTGEKVFLECVQDMDHENMFWYRQDPGLGLRLIYFSYDVKMKEKGDIPEGYSVSREKKERFSLILESASTNQTSMYLCASSPRQGARSETQYFGPGTRLLVL.

This clonotype occurred many times. V is TRBV5-6 and J is TRBJ2-5; D uncertain. Trimming removed 2 bases from V and 3 bases from J, with 11 bases in between. The CDR3 covers 14 residues. CDR1 SGHDT and CDR2 YYEEEE come from the germline V gene. This CDR3 is CASSFFLREETQYF. The CDR3 DNA is TGTGCCAGCAGCTTCTTCCTTAGAGAAGAGACCCAGTACTTC. The complete variable domain, with remaining parts taken from reference TRBV5-6 and TRBJ2-5, reads DAGVTQSPTHLIKTRGQQVTLRCSPKSGHDTVSWYQQALGQGPQFIFQYYEEEERQRGNFPDRFSGHQFPNYSSELNVNALLLGDSALYLCASSFFLREETQYFGPGTRLLVL.

This clonotype was seen at least ten times. V and J are TRBV7-2 and TRBJ2-5, with 9 positions matching TRBD2. CDR1 SGHTA and CDR2 FQGNSA come from the germline V gene. The CDR3 contains 15 residues. V dropped 0 bases and J dropped 4; count of bases not matched to a gene: 3. The CDR3 sequence is CASSLASGRSETQYF. CDR3 bases: TGTGCCAGCAGCTTAGCTAGCGGGAGATCAGAGACCCAGTACTTC.

The chain couples TRBV6-2 or TRBV6-3 to TRBJ1-5, with TRBD1 matching 9 bases. V was clipped by 6 bases and J by 2 bases; unmatched bases: 8. CDR1 and CDR2 from the germline V gene are MNHEY and SVGEGT. The CDR3 contains 16 residues. CDR3 sequence (DNA): TGTGCCAGCAGCCCCACGGACAGGGGAGGCAATCAGCCCCAGCATTTT. Its translation is CASSPTDRGGNQPQHF.

This clonotype was counted at least ten times. This chain uses TRBV28 with TRBJ2-6; D is undetermined. The CDR3 sequence is 15 residues long. Between the trimmed V and J ends, which lost 4 bases and 3 bases, there was a span of 10 bases. The germline V gene has CDR1 MDHEN and CDR2 SYDVKM. CDR3: CASSSPPSGANVLTF. The CDR3 region has the DNA TGTGCCAGCAGTTCTCCACCGAGTGGGGCCAACGTCCTGACTTTC.

V usage is TRBV29-1 and J usage is TRBJ1-5, with D perhaps matching TRBD1 (5 bases). The CDR3 totals 12 residues. Trimming cost V 1 base and J 12 bases, with 13 bases left between them. Germline-derived CDR1 and CDR2 are SQVTM and ANQGSEA. DNA for the CDR3: TGCAGCGTTGAAGTTGGGGCGGGGTACCAGCATTTT. This sequence encodes CSVEVGAGYQHF.

Remarks on this clonotype: This may arise from a read error, as a much more abundant clone is one base away. The chain links TRBV2 to TRBJ1-1; TRBD1 is a possible D gene (6 bases). This CDR3 is 15 amino acids long. Germline loops: CDR1 SNHLY, CDR2 FYNNEI. The CDR3 region has the DNA TGTGCCAGCAGTGATGAGGCGTGGACAGTCACTAAAGCTTTCTTT. Amino acids: CASSDEAWTVTKAFF.

This clonotype was counted many times. The rearrangement uses TRBV12-3 or TRBV12-4 and TRBJ1-1; D may be TRBD1 (5 bases). The V gene lost 8 bases and the J gene lost 2 bases, with 15 bases spanning the gap. CDR3 length: 14 amino acids. The CDR3 region has the DNA TGTGCCAGCCTGACAGACAGTGGAAACACTGAAGCTTTCTTT. Protein: CASLTDSGNTEAFF.

This clonotype appeared a few times. The chain carries TRBV6-5 and TRBJ1-1; maybe TRBD1 (6 bases). The CDR3 is made up of 14 amino acids. V shed 0 bases and J shed 8 bases, with 13 bases lying between them. Germline assignment: CDR1 MNHEY and CDR2 SVGAGI. The CDR3 nucleotides are TGTGCCAGCAGTTACTCGAGGACAGCCTTCGAAGCTTTCTTT. It is translated as CASSYSRTAFEAFF.

This clonotype occurred a few times. The chain carries TRBV28 and TRBJ1-5, with D maybe TRBD1 (6 bases). The CDR3 covers 14 residues. With 4 bases removed from V and 7 bases from J, the gap between germline ends came to 14 bases. The germline V gene has CDR1 MDHEN and CDR2 SYDVKM. DNA for the CDR3: TGTGCCAGCAGTTCCCCCCCAGGGGACCAGCCCCAGCATTTT. It is translated as CASSSPPGDQPQHF.

This clonotype has only a few counts. This chain connects TRBV28 to TRBJ2-2, with 7 nucleotides matching TRBD1. The V and J ends lost 4 bases and 6 bases, in that order; junction bases with no gene match: 8. Germline CDR1 reads MDHEN; CDR2 reads SYDVKM. The CDR3 runs 15 residues. The CDR3 region has the DNA TGTGCCAGCAGTTCCAGCGCGACAGGGCCCGGGGAGCTGTTTTTT. It encodes CASSSSATGPGELFF.

This clonotype showed up just a few times. This sequence joins TRBV5-5 and TRBJ1-1; D possibly corresponds to TRBD1 (5 bases). The CDR3 extends over 11 amino acids. Trimming shortened V by 2 bases and J by 8 bases, and 7 bases separated the two germline ends. Germline V lookup: CDR1 SGHKS, CDR2 YYEKEE (reference sequence). The CDR3 sequence is CASSLPGEAFF. The CDR3 nucleotides read TGTGCCAGCAGCTTACCAGGGGAAGCTTTCTTT.

This clonotype was found a few times. This chain uses TRBV29-1 with TRBJ1-1; D ambiguous. Germline V gene lookup returns CDR1 SQVTM and CDR2 ANQGSEA. This CDR3 is built from 10 residues. V shed 4 bases and J shed 7 bases, with 7 bases lying between them. CDR3 nucleotides: TGCAGCGTTGGCGAATTTGAAGCTTTCTTT. Translating gives CSVGEFEAFF.

V gene TRBV7-9 combines with J gene TRBJ2-7; the match to TRBD2 covers 10 bases. This CDR3 is 17 amino acids long. Germline V gene data show CDR1 as SEHNR and CDR2 as FQNEAQ (reference sequence). V gave up 5 bases and J gave up 0 bases; unmatched junction bases: 10. The CDR3 sequence is CASSLPTGTSDSYEQYF. CDR3 nucleotides: TGTGCCAGCAGCCTGCCAACCGGGACTAGCGACTCCTACGAGCAGTACTTC.

Comments on this clonotype: A read error is possible here, since a much larger clone lies one base away. The chain couples TRBV6-1 to TRBJ2-2; D may be TRBD1 (6 bases). V lost 6 bases to trimming and J lost 3 bases, with 8 bases between them. CDR3 length equals 13 residues. Looked up from germline, CDR1 is MNHNS and CDR2 is SASEGT. CDR3 DNA: TGTGCCAGCAGCCAGGGGTACACCGGGGAGCTGTTTTTT. This codes for CASSQGYTGELFF.

This clonotype has a count of ten or more. The gene calls are TRBV28 and TRBJ2-5; 11 bases align to TRBD1. Germline V gene lookup returns CDR1 MDHEN and CDR2 SYDVKM. V lost 3 bases and J lost 5; bases outside the gene matches: 11. The CDR3 has 17 residues. The CDR3 nucleotides read TGTGCCAGCAGTTTCGTAGTCTGGACAGGGGGCGCGGAGACCCAGTACTTC. It yields the protein CASSFVVWTGGAETQYF.

This clonotype was counted only a few times. CDR3: CASRGDQPQHF. In nucleotides, the CDR3 is TGTGCCAGCAGGGGCGATCAGCCCCAGCATTTT. V and J are TRBV6-1 and TRBJ1-5, with D unresolved. Trimming shortened V by 6 bases and J by 5 bases, and 5 bases separated the two germline ends. The CDR3 consists of 11 residues. Germline loops: CDR1 MNHNS, CDR2 SASEGT.

This clonotype was picked up many times. The V gene is TRBV12-3 or TRBV12-4, the J gene TRBJ2-2; D is possibly TRBD1 (6 bases). CDR3 size: 13 residues. Trimming shortened V by 3 bases and J by 8 bases, and 10 bases separated the two germline ends. CDR3 sequence (DNA): TGTGCCAGCAGTTTCGCAGGGGTGGGGGAGCTGTTTTTT. Translating it yields CASSFAGVGELFF.